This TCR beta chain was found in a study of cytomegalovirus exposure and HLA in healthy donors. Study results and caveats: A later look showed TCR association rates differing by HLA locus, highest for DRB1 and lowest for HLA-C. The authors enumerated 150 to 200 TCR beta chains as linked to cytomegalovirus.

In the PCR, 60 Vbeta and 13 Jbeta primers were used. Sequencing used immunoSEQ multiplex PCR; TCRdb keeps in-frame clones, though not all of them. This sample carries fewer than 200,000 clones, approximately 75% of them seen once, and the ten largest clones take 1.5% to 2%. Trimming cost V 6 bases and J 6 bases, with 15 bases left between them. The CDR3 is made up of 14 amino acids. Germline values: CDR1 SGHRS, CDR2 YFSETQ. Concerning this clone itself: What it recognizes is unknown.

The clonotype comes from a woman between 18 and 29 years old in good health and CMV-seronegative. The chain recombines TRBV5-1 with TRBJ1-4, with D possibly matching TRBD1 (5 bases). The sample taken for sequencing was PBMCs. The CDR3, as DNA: TGCGCCAGCACGCCCATCGTAGGGGATGAAAAACTGTTTTTT. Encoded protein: CASTPIVGDEKLFF.